This T cell receptor (beta chain) was identified during a study of blood T cell repertoires in COVID-19 (dated by TCRdb to the early 2020s). Study-level background: The collaborator samples originated in the United States, Italy and Spain and spanned the acute and convalescent phases of COVID-19. A de-identified subject ID, COVID-19 status, age in years and sex were almost always included in the sample metadata. Deeply sampled blood TCRbeta repertoires from subjects exposed to, actively infected with, or recovered from COVID-19 were included in the dataset. Where HLA class I and class II types were available, the types were taken from metadata supplied by the sample provider, not from assay-based typing. The samples were drawn from the first 160 participants of the ongoing ImmuneRACE study and from some 1,300 subjects provided by 6 global collaborators. The material from the prospective study consisted of cDNA or gDNA derived from T cells, B-cell-depleted T cells, or PBMCs. The repertoires were released in a freely available public database meant as a resource for research on the immune response to SARS-CoV-2.

CDR1 SGHTA and CDR2 FQGTGA were looked up in the germline V gene. Trimming takes 3 bases from V and 5 bases from J, and the germline ends sit 13 bases apart. The CDR3 holds 15 amino acids from the cysteine to the phenylalanine. The DNA shown is the 45-base CDR3, in frame from base 1. What the research found in general, with its limitations: How much clinical and demographic metadata was included differed by source and by participant, and the metadata was provided uncurated.

TCRbeta CDR3 regions were amplified from genomic DNA by means of the immunoSEQ Assay, a bias-controlled multiplex PCR. As for the original processing: Within the assay, amplification of reference gene primers was used to estimate how many nucleated cells each sample contained. To quantify the absolute abundance of each unique TCRbeta CDR3 rearrangement, sequence reads were collapsed and filtered. For each sample, productive Simpson clonality was calculated as the square root of Simpson's diversity index over productive rearrangements. The table comes from immuneACCESS by way of TCRdb, which keeps in-frame sequences with V and J called. Part of the clones is missing from these tables; in studies checked, under half for an unresolved V gene and the rest for unknown reasons. V and J calls and clone size are given by that table; D and trimming were obtained from the DNA. The sample contains roughly 58,000 clones, 76% of them found a single time. Approximately 20% of the sample comes from the top ten.

Each collaborating institution followed its own protocols to collect whole blood in K2EDTA tubes. For TCRbeta analysis, collaborators shipped samples as frozen whole blood, isolated PBMCs, or DNA extracted from either of those sample types. As regards this clone: Its cognate antigen has yet to be identified. No base quality values were provided; no much bigger clone lies one nucleotide off.

The sequence was obtained from a man aged 45-60 years with active or convalescent COVID-19. The sequenced sample consisted of peripheral blood. The chain is encoded by TRBV7-3 joined to TRBJ2-2; 6 matching bases give a weak D call of TRBD2. The CDR3 here reads CASSLNGRMTGELFF. DNA sequence: TGTGCCAGCAGCTTGAACGGGAGAATGACCGGGGAGCTGTTTTTT.